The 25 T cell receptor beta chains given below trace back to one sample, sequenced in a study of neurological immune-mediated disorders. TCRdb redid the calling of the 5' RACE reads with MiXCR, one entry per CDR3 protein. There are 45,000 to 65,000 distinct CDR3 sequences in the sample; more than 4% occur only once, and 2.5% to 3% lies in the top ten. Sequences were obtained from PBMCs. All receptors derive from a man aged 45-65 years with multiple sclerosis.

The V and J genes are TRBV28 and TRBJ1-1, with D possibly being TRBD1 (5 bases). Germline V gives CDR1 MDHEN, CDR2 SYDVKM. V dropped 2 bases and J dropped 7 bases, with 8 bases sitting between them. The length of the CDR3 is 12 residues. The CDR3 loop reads CASSLRDLEAFF. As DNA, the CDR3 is TGTGCCAGCAGTTTACGGGACCTTGAAGCTTTCTTT. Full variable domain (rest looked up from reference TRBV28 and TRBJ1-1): DVKVTQSSRYLVKRTGEKVFLECVQDMDHENMFWYRQDPGLGLRLIYFSYDVKMKEKGDIPEGYSVSREKKERFSLILESASTNQTSMYLCASSLRDLEAFFGQGTRLTVV.

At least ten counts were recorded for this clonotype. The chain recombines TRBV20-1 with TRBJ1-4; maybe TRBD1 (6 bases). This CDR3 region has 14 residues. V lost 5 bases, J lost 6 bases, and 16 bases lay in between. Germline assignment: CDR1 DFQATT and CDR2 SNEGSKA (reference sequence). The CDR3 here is CSARRGGGYEKLFF. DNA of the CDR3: TGCAGTGCTCGCAGGGGAGGCGGCTATGAAAAACTGTTTTTT.

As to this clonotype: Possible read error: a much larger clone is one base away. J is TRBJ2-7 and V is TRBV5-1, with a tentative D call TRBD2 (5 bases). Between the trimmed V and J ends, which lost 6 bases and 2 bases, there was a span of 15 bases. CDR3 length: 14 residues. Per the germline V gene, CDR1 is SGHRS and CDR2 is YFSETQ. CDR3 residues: CASTSRETAYEQYF. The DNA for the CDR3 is TGCGCCAGCACCTCCCGGGAAACAGCCTACGAGCAGTACTTC. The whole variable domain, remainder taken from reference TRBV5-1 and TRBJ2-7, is KAGVTQTPRYLIKTRGQQVTLSCSPISGHRSVSWYQQTPGQGLQFLFEYFSETQRNKGNFPGRFSGRQFSNSRSEMNVSTLELGDSALYLCASTSRETAYEQYFGPGTRLTVT.

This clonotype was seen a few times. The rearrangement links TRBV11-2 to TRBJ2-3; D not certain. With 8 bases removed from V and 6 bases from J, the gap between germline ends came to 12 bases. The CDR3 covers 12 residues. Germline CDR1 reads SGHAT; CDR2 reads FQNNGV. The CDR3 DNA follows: TGTGCCAGCTCCTATGAGAGGGATACGCAGTATTTT. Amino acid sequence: CASSYERDTQYF. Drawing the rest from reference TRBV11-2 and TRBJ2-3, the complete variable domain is EAGVAQSPRYKIIEKRQSVAFWCNPISGHATLYWYQQILGQGPKLLIQFQNNGVVDDSQLPKDRFSAERLKGVDSTLKIQPAKLEDSAVYLCASSYERDTQYFGPGTRLTVL.

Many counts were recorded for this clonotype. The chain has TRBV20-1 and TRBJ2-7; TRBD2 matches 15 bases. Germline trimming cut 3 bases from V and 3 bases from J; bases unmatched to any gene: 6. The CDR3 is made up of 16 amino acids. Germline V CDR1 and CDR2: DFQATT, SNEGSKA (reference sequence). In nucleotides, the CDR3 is TGCAGTGCTAGGGAGGGACTAGCGGGAGGCCTCTACGAGCAGTACTTC. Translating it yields CSAREGLAGGLYEQYF.

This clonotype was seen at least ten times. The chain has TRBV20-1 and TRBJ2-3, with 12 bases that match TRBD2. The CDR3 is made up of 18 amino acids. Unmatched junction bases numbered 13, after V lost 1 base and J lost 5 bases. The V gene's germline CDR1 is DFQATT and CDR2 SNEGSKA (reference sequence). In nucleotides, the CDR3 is TGCAGTGCTAGAGGTTTCTCCACTAGCGGGGGGCGTGGAGATACGCAGTATTTT. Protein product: CSARGFSTSGGRGDTQYF.

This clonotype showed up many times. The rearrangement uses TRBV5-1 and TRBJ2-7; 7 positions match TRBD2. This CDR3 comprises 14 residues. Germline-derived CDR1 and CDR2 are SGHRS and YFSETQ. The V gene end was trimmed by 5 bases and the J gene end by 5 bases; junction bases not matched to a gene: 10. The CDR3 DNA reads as TGCGCCAGCAGTCCAACTAGCGCGTGGGACGAGCAGTACTTC. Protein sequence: CASSPTSAWDEQYF.

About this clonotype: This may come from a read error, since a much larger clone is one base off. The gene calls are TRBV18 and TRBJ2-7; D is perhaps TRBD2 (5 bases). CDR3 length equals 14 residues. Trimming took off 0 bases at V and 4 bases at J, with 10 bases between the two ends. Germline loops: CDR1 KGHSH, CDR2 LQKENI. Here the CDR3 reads CASSPPERRYEQYF. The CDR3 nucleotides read TGTGCCAGCTCACCACCGGAAAGGAGGTACGAGCAGTACTTC.

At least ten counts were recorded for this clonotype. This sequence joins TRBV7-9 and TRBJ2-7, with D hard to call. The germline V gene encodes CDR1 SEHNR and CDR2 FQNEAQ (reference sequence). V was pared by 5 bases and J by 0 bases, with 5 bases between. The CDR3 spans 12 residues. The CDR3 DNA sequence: TGTGCCAGCAGCCTAAGCTCCTACGAGCAGTACTTC. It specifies CASSLSSYEQYF. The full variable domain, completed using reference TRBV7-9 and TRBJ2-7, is DTGVSQNPRHKITKRGQNVTFRCDPISEHNRLYWYRQTLGQGPEFLTYFQNEAQLEKSRLLSDRFSAERPKGSFSTLEIQRTEQGDSAMYLCASSLSSYEQYFGPGTRLTVT.

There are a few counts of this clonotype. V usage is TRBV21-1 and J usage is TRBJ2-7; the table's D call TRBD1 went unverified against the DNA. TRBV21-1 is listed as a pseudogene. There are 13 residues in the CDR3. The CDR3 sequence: CATPDREVREQYF. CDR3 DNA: TGTGCCACCCCGGACAGGGAGGTAAGAGAGCAGTACTTC.

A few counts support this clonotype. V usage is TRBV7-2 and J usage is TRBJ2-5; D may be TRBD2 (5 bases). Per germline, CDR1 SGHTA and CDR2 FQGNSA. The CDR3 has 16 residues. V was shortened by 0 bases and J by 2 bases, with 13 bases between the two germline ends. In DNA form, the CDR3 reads TGTGCCAGCAGCTTAGCGACGGGATTGGGGCAAGAGACCCAGTACTTC. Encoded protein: CASSLATGLGQETQYF.

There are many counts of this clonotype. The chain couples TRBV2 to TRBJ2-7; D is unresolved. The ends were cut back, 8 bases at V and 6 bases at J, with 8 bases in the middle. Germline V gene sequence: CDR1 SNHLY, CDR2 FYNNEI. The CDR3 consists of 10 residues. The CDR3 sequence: CASGMIEQYF. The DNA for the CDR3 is TGTGCCAGCGGGATGATCGAGCAGTACTTC.

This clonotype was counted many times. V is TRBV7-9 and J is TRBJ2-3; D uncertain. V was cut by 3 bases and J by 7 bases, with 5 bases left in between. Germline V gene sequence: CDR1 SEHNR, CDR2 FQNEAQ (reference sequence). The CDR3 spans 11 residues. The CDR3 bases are TGTGCCAGCAGCTTCTTGAATACGCAGTATTTT. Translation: CASSFLNTQYF.

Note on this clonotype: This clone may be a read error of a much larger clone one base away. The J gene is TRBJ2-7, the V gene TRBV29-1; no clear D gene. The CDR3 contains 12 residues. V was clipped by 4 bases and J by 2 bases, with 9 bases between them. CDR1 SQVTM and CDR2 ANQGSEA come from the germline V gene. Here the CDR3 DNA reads TGCAGCGTTGTGAAAAGAACCTACGAGCAGTACTTC. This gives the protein CSVVKRTYEQYF.

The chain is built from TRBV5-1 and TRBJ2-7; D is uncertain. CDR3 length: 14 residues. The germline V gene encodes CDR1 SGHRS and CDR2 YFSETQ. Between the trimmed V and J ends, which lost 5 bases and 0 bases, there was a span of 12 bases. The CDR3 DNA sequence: TGCGCCAGCAGTTCCTACACTGACTCCTACGAGCAGTACTTC. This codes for CASSSYTDSYEQYF.

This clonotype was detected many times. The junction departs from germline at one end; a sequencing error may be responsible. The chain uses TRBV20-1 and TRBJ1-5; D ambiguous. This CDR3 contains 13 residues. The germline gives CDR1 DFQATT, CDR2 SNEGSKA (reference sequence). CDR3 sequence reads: CSARISTNQPQNF. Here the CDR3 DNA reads TGCAGTGCTAGAATCAGTACTAATCAGCCCCAGAATTTT.

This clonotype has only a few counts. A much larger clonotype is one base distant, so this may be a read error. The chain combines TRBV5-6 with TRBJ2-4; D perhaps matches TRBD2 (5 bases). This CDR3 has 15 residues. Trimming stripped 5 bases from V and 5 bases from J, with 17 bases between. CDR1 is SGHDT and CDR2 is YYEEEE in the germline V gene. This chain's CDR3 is CASSRAPGKENIQYF. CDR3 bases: TGTGCCAGCAGTCGGGCGCCGGGAAAGGAAAACATTCAGTACTTC. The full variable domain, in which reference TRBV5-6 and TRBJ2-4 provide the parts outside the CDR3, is DAGVTQSPTHLIKTRGQQVTLRCSPKSGHDTVSWYQQALGQGPQFIFQYYEEEERQRGNFPDRFSGHQFPNYSSELNVNALLLGDSALYLCASSRAPGKENIQYFGAGTRLSVL.

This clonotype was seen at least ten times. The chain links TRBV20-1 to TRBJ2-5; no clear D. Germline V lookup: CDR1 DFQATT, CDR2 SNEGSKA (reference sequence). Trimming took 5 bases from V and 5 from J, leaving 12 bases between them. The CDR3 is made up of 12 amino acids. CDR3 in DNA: TGCAGTGCTTCTGGACCGTACGAGACCCAGTACTTC. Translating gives CSASGPYETQYF.

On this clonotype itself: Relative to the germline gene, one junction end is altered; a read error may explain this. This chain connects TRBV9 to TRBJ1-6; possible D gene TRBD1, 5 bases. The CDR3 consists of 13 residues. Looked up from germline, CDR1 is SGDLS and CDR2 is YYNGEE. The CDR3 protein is CASSRGRTSPLNF. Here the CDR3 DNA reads TGTGCCAGCAGCAGGGGACGGACATCACCCCTCAACTTT.

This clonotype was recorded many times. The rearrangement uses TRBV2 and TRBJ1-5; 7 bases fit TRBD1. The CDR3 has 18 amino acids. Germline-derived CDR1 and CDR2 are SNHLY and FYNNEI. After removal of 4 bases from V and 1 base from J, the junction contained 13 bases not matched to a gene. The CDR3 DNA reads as TGTGCCAGCAGTGTTAGGTATGGGACAGCCGGCAGCAATCAGCCCCAGCATTTT. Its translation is CASSVRYGTAGSNQPQHF. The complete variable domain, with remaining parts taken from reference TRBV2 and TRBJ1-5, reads EPEVTQTPSHQVTQMGQEVILRCVPISNHLYFYWYRQILGQKVEFLVSFYNNEISEKSEIFDDQFSVERPDGSNFTLKIRSTKLEDSAMYFCASSVRYGTAGSNQPQHFGDGTRLSIL.

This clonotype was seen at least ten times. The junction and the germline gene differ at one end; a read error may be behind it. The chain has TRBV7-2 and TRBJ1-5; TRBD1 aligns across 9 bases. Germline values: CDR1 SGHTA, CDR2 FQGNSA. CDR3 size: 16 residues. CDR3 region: CASSLRTGAGNQPQNF. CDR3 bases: TGTGCCAGCAGCCTACGGACAGGGGCGGGCAATCAGCCCCAGAATTTT.

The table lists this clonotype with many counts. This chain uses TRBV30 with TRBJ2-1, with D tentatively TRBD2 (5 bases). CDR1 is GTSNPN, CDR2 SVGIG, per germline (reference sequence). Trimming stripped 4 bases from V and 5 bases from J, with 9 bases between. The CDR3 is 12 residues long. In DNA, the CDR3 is TGTGCCTGGACCGGGATACACAATGAGCAGTTCTTC. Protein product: CAWTGIHNEQFF.

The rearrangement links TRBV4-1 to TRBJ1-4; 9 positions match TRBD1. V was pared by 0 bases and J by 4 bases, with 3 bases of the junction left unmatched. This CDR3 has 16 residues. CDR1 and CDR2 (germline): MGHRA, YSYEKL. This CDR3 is CASSQDKGQGNEKLFF. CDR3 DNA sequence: TGCGCCAGCAGCCAAGATAAGGGACAGGGTAATGAAAAACTGTTTTTT.

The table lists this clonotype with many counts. The CDR3, as DNA: TGCAGCGTTGATGAGACAGGAGCCAGGTATGGCTACACCTTC. Translated, it gives CSVDETGARYGYTF. This chain connects TRBV29-1 to TRBJ1-2; D possibly corresponds to TRBD1 (6 bases). Trimming stripped 3 bases from V and 5 bases from J, with 16 bases between. The CDR3 extends over 14 amino acids. Germline-derived CDR1 and CDR2 are SQVTM and ANQGSEA.

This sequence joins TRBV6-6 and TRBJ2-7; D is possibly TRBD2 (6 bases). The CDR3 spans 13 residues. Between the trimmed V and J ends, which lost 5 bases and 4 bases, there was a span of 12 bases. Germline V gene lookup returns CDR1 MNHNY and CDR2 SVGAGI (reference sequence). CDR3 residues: CASSRLGRYEQYF. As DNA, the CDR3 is TGTGCCAGCAGTCGACTAGGACGATACGAGCAGTACTTC.